The entry below gives a single T cell receptor (beta chain) sequence along with its context. Library preparation (for TCRbeta) was performed with unique molecular identifiers. TCRdb redid the calling of the PCR reads with MiXCR, one entry per CDR3 protein. Here the sample spans approximately 400,000 distinct CDR3 sequences, under 13% being singletons. The sample is drawn from a study of T-cell reconstitution after alpha-beta-depleted transplantation in children. The TCR sequence derives from a human donor who donated a stem cell graft to a child with acute myeloid leukemia. The source was PBMCs from the stem cell graft donor, collected from the stem cell graft.

In DNA form, the CDR3 reads TGTGCCAGCAGTCCCCAAGGGACCGACCCTGACGGTGAGCAGTTCTTC. This encodes CASSPQGTDPDGEQFF. V is TRBV12-3 or TRBV12-4 and J is TRBJ2-1, with D perhaps TRBD1 or TRBD2 (5 bases each). The CDR3 runs to 16 residues. V dropped 5 bases and J dropped 9 bases, with 23 bases sitting between them.